A single T cell receptor beta chain is shown here with its context. A read error may account for a junction end that differs from germline. The CDR3 covers 16 residues. Germline V gene data show CDR1 as SGHTA and CDR2 as FQGNSA. This sample was included in a study of blood T cell repertoires in COVID-19. Study overall: Italy, Spain and the United States were the sources of the convalescent and acute COVID-19 samples. Sample material is recorded as cDNA or gDNA derived from T cells, B-cell-depleted T cells, or PBMCs.

The data were produced by immunoSEQ multiplex PCR, yet TCRdb's version contains in-frame clones alone and is incomplete. The data contain 100,000 or so clones, over 75% of them singletons. The sequence came from a human donor in a cohort sampled during active COVID-19. Specimen: peripheral blood. The chain joins TRBV7-2 to TRBJ2-5; TRBD1 matches at 9 bases. Here the CDR3 reads CANSFPLGQGSETQYF. CDR3 bases: TGTGCCAACAGCTTCCCTCTGGGACAGGGTTCAGAGACCCAGTACTTC.